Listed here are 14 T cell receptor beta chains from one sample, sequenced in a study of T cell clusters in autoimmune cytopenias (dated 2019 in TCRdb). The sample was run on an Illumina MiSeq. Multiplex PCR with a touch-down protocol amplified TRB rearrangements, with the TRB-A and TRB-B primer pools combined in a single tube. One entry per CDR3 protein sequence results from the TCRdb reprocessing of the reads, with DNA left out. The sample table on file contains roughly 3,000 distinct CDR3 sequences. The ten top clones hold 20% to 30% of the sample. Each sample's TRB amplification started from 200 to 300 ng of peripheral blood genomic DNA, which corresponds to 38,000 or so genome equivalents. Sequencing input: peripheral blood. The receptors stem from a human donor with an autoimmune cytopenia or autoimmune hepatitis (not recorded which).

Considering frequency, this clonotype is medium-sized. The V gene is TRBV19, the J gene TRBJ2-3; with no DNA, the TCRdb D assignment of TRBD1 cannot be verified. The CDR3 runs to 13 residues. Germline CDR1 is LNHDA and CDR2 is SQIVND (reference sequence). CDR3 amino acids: CASSTGGRDTQYF.

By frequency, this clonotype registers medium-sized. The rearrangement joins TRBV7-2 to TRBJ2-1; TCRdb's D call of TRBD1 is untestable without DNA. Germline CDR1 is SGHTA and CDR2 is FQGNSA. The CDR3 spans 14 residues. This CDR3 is CASSNRGQYNEQFF.

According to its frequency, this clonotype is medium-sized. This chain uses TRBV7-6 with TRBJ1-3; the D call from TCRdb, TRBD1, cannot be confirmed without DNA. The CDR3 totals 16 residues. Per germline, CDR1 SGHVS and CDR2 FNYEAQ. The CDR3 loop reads CASSAGQAYSGNTIYF. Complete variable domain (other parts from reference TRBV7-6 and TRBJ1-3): GAGVSQSPRYKVTKRGQDVALRCDPISGHVSLYWYRQALGQGPEFLTYFNYEAQQDKSGLPNDRFSAERPEGSISTLTIQRTEQRDSAMYRCASSAGQAYSGNTIYFGEGSWLTVV.

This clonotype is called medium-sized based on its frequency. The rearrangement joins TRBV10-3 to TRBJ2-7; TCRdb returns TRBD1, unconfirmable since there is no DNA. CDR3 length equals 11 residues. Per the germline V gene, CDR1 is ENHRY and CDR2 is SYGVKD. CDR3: CAVGQSYEQYF.

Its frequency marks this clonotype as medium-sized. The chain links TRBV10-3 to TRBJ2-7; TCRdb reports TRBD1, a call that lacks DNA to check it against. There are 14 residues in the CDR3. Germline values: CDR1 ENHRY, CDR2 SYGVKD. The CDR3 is CAISSGFFGDEQYF.

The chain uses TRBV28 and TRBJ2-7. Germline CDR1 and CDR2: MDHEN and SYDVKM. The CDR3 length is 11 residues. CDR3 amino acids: CASSQGYEQYF.

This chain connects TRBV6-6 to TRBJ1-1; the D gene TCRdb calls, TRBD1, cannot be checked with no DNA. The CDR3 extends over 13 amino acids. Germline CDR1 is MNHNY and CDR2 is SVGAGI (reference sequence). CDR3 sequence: CASSYSWGTEAFF.

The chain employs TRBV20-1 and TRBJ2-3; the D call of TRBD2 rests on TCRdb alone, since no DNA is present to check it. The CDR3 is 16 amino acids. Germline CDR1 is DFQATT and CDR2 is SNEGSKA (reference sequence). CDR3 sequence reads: CSAKLLGRASTDTQYF.

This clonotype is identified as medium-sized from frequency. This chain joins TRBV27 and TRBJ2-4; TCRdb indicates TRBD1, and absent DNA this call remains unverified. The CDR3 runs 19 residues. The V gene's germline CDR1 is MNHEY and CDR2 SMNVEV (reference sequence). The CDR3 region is CASSLSGTGVSLAKNIQYF.

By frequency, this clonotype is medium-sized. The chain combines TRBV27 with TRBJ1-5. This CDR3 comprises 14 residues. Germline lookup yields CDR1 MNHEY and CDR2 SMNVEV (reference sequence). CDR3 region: CASSFGPANQPQHF.

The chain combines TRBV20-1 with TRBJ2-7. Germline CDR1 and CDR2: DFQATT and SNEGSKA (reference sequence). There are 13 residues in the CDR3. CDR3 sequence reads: CSARDLASYEQYF.

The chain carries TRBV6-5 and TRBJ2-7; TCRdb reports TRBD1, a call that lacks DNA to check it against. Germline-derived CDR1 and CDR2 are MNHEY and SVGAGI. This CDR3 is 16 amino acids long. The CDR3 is CASRSRGVSPNYEQYF.

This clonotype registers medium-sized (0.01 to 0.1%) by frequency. The CDR3 sequence is CASTPGFDYGYTF. This chain links TRBV18 with TRBJ1-2; TCRdb returns TRBD1, unconfirmable since there is no DNA. This CDR3 has 13 residues. Germline CDR1 KGHSH, CDR2 LQKENI.

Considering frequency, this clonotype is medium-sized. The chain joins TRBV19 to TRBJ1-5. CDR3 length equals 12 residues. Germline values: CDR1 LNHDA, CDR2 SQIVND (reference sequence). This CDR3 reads CASSPTNQPQHF.